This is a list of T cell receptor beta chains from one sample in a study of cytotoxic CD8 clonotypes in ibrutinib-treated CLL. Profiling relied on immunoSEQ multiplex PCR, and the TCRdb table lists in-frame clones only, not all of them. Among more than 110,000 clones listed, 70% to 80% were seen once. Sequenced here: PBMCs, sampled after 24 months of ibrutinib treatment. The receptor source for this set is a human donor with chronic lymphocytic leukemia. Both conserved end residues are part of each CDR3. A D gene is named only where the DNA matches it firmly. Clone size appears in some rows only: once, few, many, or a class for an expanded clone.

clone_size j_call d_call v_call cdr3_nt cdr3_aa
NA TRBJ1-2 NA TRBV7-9 TGTGCCAGCAGCGAGGGGGGCAGGGAGTATGGCTACACCTTC CASSEGGREYGYTF
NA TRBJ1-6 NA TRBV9 TGTGCCAGCAGCACGGGGCCCACCAATTCACCCCTCCACTTT CASSTGPTNSPLHF
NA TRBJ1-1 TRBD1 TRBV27 TGTGCCAGCAGTTTCAGGCAGGGGGGCGAAGCTTTCTTT CASSFRQGGEAFF
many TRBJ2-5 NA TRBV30 TGTGCCTGGAGTGTACACCAAGAGACCCAGTACTTC CAWSVHQETQYF
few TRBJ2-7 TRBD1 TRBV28 TGTGCCAGCAGCCCGACAGGGGGCGAGGTTTTGGAGCAGTACTTC CASSPTGGEVLEQYF
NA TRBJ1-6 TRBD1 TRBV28 TGTGCCAGCGGAGCCGGGACAGGGGTATCACCCCTCCACTTT CASGAGTGVSPLHF
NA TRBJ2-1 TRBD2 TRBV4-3 TGCGCCAGCAGCCAAGAACCTAGCGGGCTTGGAAGCTCCTACAATGAGCAGTTCTTC CASSQEPSGLGSSYNEQFF
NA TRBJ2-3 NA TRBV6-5 TGTGCCAGCAGTTACTCTGGCAGCCCGAGGCCCGATACGCAGTATTTT CASSYSGSPRPDTQYF
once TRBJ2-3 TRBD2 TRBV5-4 TGTGCCAGCAGCTTGGGGCTGGCACTAGCGGGATCGGGGGATACGCAGTATTTT CASSLGLALAGSGDTQYF
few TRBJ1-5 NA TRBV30 TGTGCCTGGAGTGGCGGGACTGAGCATCAGCCCCAGCATTTT CAWSGGTEHQPQHF
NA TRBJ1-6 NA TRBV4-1 TGCGCCAGCAGCCAAGAAGGGGTTTGGAATTCACCCCTCCACTTT CASSQEGVWNSPLHF
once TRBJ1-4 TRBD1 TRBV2 TGTGCCAGCAGACTGGGGACAGGGGGTGAAAAACTGTTTTTT CASRLGTGGEKLFF
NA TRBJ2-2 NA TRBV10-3 TGTGCCGGCCGGGGCTTCACCGGGGAGCTGTTTTTT CAGRGFTGELFF
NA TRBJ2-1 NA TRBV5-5 TGTGCCAGCAGCTTGGCGGCCAATGAGCAGTTCTTC CASSLAANEQFF
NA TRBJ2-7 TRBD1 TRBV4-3 TGCGCCAGCAGCCCGGACAGGCAATTGGGGTACGAGCAGTACTTC CASSPDRQLGYEQYF
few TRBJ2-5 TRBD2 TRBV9 TGTGCCAGCAGCAACAGCGGGGCGGTGTACTTC CASSNSGAVYF
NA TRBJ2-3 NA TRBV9 TGTGCCAGCAGCGTAGGCAACCGTTGGGCAGATACGCAGTATTTT CASSVGNRWADTQYF
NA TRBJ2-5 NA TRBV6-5 TGTGCCAGCAGTTACTGGCGAGCTGGGGAGACCCAGTACTTC CASSYWRAGETQYF
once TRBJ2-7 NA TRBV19 TGTGCCCGCATGTACGAGCAGTACTTC CARMYEQYF
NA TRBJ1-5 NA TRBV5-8 TGTGCCAGCAGCTTGGCCCTGACAGGTTATCAGCCCCAGCATTTT CASSLALTGYQPQHF
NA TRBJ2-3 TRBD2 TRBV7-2 TGTGCCAGCAGCCCAGCGGGGTGGGATACGCAGTATTTT CASSPAGWDTQYF
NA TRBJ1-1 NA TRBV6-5 TGTGCCAGCAGTTACTCGGACGGGGGGCCTAACACTGAAGCTTTCTTT CASSYSDGGPNTEAFF
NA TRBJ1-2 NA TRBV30 TGTGCCTGGAGTGTACCGGACACTATTTTCTATGGCTACACCTTC CAWSVPDTIFYGYTF
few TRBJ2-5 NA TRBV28 TGTGCCAGCAGTTTATCCCGGGGGGCACGAGAGACCCAGTACTTC CASSLSRGARETQYF
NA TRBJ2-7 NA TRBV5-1 TGCGCCAGCACCCTACCCCCGGGGGAGCAGTACTTC CASTLPPGEQYF
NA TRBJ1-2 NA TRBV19 TGTGCCAGTTCCGGAGGAGGGTTGGGTTTGGGCTACACCTTC CASSGGGLGLGYTF
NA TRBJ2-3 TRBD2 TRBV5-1 TGCGCCAGCAGCCTGTGGGGGACTAGCGGGAGTGATACGCAGTATTTT CASSLWGTSGSDTQYF
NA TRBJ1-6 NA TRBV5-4 TGTGCCAGCAGCTTGGGGGGCTCCGACGGGTATTCACCCCTCCACTTT CASSLGGSDGYSPLHF
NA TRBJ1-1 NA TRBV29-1 TGCAGCGGTGGTCCGGGGGCAACTGAAGCTTTCTTT CSGGPGATEAFF
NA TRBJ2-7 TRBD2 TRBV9 TGTGCCAGCAGCGAGGGGACTAGCGGGAGGGGTGCCTACGAGCAGTACTTC CASSEGTSGRGAYEQYF
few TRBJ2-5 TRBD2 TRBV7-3 TGTGCCAGCAGCGCAGGAACCGGGACTAGCGGAGAGACCCAGTACTTC CASSAGTGTSGETQYF
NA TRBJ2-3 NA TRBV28 TGTGCCAGCAGGCTCCGGGGAGATACGCAGTATTTT CASRLRGDTQYF
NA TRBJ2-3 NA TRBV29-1 TGCAGCGTTGAATTAGTGGATACGCAGTATTTT CSVELVDTQYF
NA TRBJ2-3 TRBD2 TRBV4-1 TGCGCCAGCAGAGAGGCCCCCCGGGGACTAGCGGGGCCCCCGGGCGCAGATACGCAGTATTTT CASREAPRGLAGPPGADTQYF
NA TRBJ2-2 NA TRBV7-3 TGTGCCAGCAGCTTAACGCCTCAGGGGAGCACCGGGGAGCTGTTTTTT CASSLTPQGSTGELFF
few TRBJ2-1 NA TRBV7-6 TGTGCCAGCAGCTTAGTGACTTCTCCCTACAATGAGCAGTTCTTC CASSLVTSPYNEQFF
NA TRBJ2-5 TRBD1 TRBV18 TGTGCCAGCTCAGGACAGGGTGGACTCGAGACCCAGTACTTC CASSGQGGLETQYF
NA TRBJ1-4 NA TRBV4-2 TGTGCCAGCAGCCCGGACCCGCGAGGGGAAAAACTGTTTTTT CASSPDPRGEKLFF
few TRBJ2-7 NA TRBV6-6 TGTGCCAGCTCCGGCTCCTACGAGCAGTACTTC CASSGSYEQYF
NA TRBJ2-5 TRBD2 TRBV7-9 TGTGCCAGCAGCGAGCGGGGGGGAGGCCCGGAGACCCAGTACTTC CASSERGGGPETQYF
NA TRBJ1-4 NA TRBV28 TGTGCCAGCACGGGGGCCTGGAATGAAAAACTGTTTTTT CASTGAWNEKLFF
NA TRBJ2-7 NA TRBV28 TGTGCCAGCACCGTACAGGGAGGTTTGGACGAGCAGTACTTC CASTVQGGLDEQYF
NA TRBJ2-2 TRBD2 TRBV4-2 TGTGCCAGCAGCCCCCGGACTAGCGGGGGCCCGAACACCGGGGAGCTGTTTTTT CASSPRTSGGPNTGELFF
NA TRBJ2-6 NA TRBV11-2 NA CASSFRGRRALPGANVLTF
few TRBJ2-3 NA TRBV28 TGTGCCACCATGACCGACGCCACAGATACGCAGTATTTT CATMTDATDTQYF
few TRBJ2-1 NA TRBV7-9 TGTGCCAGCAGGCAAGCCGGGGCAGCTAATGAGCAGTTCTTC CASRQAGAANEQFF
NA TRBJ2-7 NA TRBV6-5 TGTGCCAGCAGTCGCCAGGGGGAGCAGTACTTC CASSRQGEQYF
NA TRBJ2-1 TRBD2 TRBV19 TGTGCCAGTAGTAGTAGCGGGGTCTGGGGTGAGCAGTTCTTC CASSSSGVWGEQFF
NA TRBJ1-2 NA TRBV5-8 TGTGCCAGCAGCTCACCAATTTCACTCATCGGTACTAACTATGGCTACACCTTC CASSSPISLIGTNYGYTF
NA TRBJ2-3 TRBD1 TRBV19 TGTGCCAGTAGTATTTGGCCAGGACAGGGTGGAACAGATACGCAGTATTTT CASSIWPGQGGTDTQYF